This T cell receptor beta chain emerged from a study of CD8 T cells in ankylosing spondylitis. Study-level points and caveats: Prior work had noted some motif variants in reactive arthritis blood and synovial fluid. CD8+ cells made up the disease-linked clones, which were relatively rare in peripheral blood. It was reported that disease-linked clones were significantly enriched in matched ankylosing spondylitis synovial fluid. Ankylosing spondylitis blood appeared to carry a characteristic TCR beta motif of roughly 8 highly homologous variants.

It was by quantitative 5'-RACE with molecular barcodes that TCR beta libraries were made. TCRdb itself ran the 5' RACE reads through MiXCR, one entry per CDR3 protein. Among 450,000 or so distinct CDR3 sequences listed, more than 25% were seen once. The V end was cut by 2 bases, the J end by 1 base, with 12 bases between. Germline loops: CDR1 DFQATT, CDR2 SNEGSKA (reference sequence). The CDR3 runs to 14 residues. This clonotype turned up a few times. Its antigen remains unknown. The V and J genes are TRBV20-1 and TRBJ2-7; TRBD2 is a possible D gene (6 bases). The sequence was collected from a male donor with ankylosing spondylitis. Sequenced material: blood, either unsorted or a sorted T cell fraction (not recorded which). DNA for the CDR3: TGCAGTGCTAGAAAACTAGCCTTTTCCTACGAGCAGTACTTC. This encodes CSARKLAFSYEQYF.